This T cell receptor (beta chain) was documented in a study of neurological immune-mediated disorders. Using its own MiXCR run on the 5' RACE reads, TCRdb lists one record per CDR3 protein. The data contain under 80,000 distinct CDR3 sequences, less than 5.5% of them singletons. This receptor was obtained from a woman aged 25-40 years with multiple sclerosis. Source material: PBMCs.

In nucleotides, the CDR3 is TGTGCCAGCAGCTCTAAAACCGGGACCCCAGAGTACTTC. Translated, it gives CASSSKTGTPEYF. This chain links TRBV11-3 with TRBJ2-7; possibly TRBD1 or TRBD2 for D (5 bases each). Trimming cost V 4 bases and J 11 bases, with 18 bases left between them. The germline V gene has CDR1 SGHNT and CDR2 YENEEA. This CDR3 has 13 amino acids.